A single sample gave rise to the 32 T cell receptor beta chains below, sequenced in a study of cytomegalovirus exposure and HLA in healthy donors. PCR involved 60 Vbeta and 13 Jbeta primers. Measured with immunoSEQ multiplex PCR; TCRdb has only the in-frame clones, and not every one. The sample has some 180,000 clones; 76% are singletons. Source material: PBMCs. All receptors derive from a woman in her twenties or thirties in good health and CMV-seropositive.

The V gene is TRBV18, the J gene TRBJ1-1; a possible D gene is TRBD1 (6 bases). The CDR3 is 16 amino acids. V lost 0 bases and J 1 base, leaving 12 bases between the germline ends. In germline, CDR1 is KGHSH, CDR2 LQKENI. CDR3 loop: CASSPPGGATNTEAFF. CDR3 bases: TGTGCCAGCTCACCACCGGGGGGGGCTACGAACACTGAAGCTTTCTTT.

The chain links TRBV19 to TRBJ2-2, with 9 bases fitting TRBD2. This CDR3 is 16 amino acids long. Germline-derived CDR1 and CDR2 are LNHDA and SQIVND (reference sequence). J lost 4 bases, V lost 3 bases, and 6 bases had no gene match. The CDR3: CASSIGRGGGTGELFF. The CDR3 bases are TGTGCCAGTAGTATCGGGCGGGGGGGAGGCACCGGGGAGCTGTTTTTT.

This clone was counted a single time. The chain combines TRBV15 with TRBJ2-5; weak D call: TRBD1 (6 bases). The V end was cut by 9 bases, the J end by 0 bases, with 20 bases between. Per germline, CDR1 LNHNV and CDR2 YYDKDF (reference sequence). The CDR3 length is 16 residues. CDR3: CATMDSSEKYQETQYF. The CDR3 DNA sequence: TGTGCCACAATGGACAGTTCCGAAAAATACCAAGAGACCCAGTACTTC.

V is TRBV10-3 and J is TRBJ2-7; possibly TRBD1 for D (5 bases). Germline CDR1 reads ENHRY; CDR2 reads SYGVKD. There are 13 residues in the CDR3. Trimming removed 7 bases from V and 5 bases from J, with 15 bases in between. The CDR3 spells CAIKRETAHEQYF. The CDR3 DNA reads TGTGCCATCAAAAGAGAGACAGCCCACGAGCAGTACTTC.

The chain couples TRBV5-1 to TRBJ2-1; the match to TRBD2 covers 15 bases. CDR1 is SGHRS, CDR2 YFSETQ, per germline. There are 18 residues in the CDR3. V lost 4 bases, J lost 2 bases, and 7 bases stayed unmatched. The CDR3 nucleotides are TGCGCCAGCAGCACGGGACTAGCGGGGGGTACCCCCTACAATGAGCAGTTCTTC. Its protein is CASSTGLAGGTPYNEQFF.

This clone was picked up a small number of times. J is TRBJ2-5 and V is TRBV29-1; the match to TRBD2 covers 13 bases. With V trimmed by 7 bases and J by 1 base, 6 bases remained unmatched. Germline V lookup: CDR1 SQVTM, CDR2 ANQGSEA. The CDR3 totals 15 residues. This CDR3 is CSARLAGGPQETQYF. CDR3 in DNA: TGCAGCGCCCGACTAGCGGGGGGACCCCAAGAGACCCAGTACTTC.

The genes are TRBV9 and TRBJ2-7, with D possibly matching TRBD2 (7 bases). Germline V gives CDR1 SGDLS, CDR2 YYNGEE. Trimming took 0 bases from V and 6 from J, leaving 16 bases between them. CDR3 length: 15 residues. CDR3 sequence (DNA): TGTGCCAGCAGCGTAGGGGGCGGGGGCTCAGTCGAGCAGTACTTC. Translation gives CASSVGGGGSVEQYF.

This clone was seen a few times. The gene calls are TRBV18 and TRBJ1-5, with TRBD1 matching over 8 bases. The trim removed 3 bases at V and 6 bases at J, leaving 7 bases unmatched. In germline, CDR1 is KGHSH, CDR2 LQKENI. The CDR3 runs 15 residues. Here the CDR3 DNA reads TGTGCCAGCTCACCTTCCGGGACAGGCAGTCAGCCCCAGCATTTT. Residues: CASSPSGTGSQPQHF.

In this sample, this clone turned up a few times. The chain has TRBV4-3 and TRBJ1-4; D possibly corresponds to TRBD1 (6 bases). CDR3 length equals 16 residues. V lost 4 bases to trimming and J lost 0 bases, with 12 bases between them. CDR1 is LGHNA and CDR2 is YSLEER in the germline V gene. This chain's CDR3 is CASSPTGGATNEKLFF. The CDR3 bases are TGCGCCAGCAGCCCGACAGGTGGAGCAACTAATGAAAAACTGTTTTTT.

CDR3 loop: CASSNRGADTQYF. The CDR3 DNA sequence: TGTGCCAGCAGTAACAGGGGTGCAGATACGCAGTATTTT. The rearrangement links TRBV28 to TRBJ2-3; 7 positions agree with TRBD1. The V segment lost 5 bases and the J segment 4 bases; nucleotides outside the gene matches: 3. Germline V gene data show CDR1 as MDHEN and CDR2 as SYDVKM. This CDR3 has 13 amino acids.

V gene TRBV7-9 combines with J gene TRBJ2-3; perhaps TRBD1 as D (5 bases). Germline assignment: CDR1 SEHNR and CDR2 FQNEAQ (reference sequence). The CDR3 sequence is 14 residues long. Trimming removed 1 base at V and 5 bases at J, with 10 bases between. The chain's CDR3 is CASSLETGGDTQYF. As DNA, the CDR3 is TGTGCCAGCAGCTTAGAAACAGGTGGAGATACGCAGTATTTT. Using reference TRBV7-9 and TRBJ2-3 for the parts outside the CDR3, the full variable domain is DTGVSQNPRHKITKRGQNVTFRCDPISEHNRLYWYRQTLGQGPEFLTYFQNEAQLEKSRLLSDRFSAERPKGSFSTLEIQRTEQGDSAMYLCASSLETGGDTQYFGPGTRLTVL.

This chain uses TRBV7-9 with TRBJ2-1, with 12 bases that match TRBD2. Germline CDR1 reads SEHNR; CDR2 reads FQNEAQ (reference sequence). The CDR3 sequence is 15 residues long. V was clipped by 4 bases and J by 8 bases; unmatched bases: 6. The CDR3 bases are TGTGCCAGCAGCTATCTAGCGGGGGGGCCGTATGAGCAGTTCTTC. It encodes CASSYLAGGPYEQFF.

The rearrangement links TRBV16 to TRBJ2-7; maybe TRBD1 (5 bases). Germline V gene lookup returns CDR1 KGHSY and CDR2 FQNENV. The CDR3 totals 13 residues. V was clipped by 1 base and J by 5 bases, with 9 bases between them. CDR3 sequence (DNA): TGTGCCAGCAGCCAATTGTCAGGGAACGAGCAGTACTTC. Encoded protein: CASSQLSGNEQYF.

This CDR3 is CASSKRVEQPQHF. CDR3 DNA: TGTGCCAGCAGTAAACGGGTTGAGCAGCCCCAGCATTTT. J is TRBJ1-5 and V is TRBV6-6; D not certain. The CDR3 consists of 13 residues. CDR1 and CDR2 (germline): MNHNY, SVGAGI (reference sequence). Trimming removed 5 bases from V and 7 bases from J, with 12 bases in between.

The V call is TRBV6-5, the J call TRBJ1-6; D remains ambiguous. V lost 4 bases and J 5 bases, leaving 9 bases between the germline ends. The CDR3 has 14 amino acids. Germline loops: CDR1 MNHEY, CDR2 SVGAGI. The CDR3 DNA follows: TGTGCCAGCAGTTCTAGGCAGAATAATTCACCCCTCCACTTT. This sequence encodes CASSSRQNNSPLHF.

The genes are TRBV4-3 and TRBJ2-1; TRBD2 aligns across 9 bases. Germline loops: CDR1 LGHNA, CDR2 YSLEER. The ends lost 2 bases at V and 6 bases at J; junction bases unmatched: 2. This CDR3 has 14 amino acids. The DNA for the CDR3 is TGCGCCAGCAGCCAACTAGCGGGGAGCAATGAGCAGTTCTTC. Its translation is CASSQLAGSNEQFF.

DNA for the CDR3: TGTGCCATCAGTGAGTCGGTCAGGGGGAACACTGAAGCTTTCTTT. Its translation is CAISESVRGNTEAFF. This rearrangement joins TRBV10-3 to TRBJ1-1; weak D call: TRBD1 (6 bases). V was shortened by 0 bases and J by 1 base, with 9 bases between the two germline ends. This CDR3 is 15 amino acids long. The germline CDR1 and CDR2 sequences are ENHRY and SYGVKD.

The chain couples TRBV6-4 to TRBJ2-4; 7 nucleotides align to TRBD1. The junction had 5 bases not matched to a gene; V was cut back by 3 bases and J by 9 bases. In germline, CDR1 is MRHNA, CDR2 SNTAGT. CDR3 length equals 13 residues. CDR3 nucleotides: TGTGCCAGCAGTGAAGTCGAGGGGGCCATTCAGTACTTC. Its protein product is CASSEVEGAIQYF.

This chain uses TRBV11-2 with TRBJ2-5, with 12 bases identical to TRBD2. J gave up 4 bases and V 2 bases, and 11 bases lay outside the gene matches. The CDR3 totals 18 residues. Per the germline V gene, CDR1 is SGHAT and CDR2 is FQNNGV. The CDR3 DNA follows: TGTGCCAGCAGCTTATGGCTAGCGGGGGGGGGACGCGGAGAGACCCAGTACTTC. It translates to CASSLWLAGGGRGETQYF.

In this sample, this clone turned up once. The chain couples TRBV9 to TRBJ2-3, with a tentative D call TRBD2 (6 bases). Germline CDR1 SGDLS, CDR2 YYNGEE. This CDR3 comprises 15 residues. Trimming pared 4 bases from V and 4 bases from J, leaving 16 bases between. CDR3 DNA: TGTGCCAGCAGCTCCCGGGCCCCGGGGGCAGATACGCAGTATTTT. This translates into CASSSRAPGADTQYF. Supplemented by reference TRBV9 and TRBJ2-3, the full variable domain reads DSGVTQTPKHLITATGQRVTLRCSPRSGDLSVYWYQQSLDQGLQFLIQYYNGEERAKGNILERFSAQQFPDLHSELNLSSLELGDSALYFCASSSRAPGADTQYFGPGTRLTVL.

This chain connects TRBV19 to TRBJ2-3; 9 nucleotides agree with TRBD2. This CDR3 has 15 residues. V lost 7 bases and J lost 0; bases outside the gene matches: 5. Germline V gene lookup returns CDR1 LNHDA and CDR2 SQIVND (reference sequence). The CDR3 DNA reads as TGTGCCAGTAAACTGGGACTAGCAAGCACAGATACGCAGTATTTT. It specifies CASKLGLASTDTQYF.

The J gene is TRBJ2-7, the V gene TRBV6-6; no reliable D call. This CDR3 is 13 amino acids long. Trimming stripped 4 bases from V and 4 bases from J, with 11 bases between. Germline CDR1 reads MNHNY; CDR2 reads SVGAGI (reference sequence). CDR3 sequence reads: CASSFRRNYEQYF. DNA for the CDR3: TGTGCCAGCAGTTTTCGGAGAAATTACGAGCAGTACTTC.

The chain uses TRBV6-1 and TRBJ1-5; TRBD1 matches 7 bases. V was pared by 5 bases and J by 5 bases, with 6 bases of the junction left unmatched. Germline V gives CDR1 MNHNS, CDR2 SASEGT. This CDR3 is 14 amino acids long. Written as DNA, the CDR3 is TGTGCCAGCAGTCCGGGACAGCTCCATCAGCCCCAGCATTTT. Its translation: CASSPGQLHQPQHF.

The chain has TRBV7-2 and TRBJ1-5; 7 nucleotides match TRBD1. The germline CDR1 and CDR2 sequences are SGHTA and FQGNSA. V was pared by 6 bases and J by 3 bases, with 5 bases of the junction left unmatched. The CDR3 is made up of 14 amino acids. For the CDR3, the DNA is TGTGCCAGCAGTAAGGGGGCCTACAATCAGCCCCAGCATTTT. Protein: CASSKGAYNQPQHF.

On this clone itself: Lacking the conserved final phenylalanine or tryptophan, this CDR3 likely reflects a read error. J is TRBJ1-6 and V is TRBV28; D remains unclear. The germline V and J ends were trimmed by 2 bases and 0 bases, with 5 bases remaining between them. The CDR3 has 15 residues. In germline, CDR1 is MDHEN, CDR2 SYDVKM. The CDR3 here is CASSLGSSYNSPLHL. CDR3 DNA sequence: TGTGCCAGCAGTTTAGGGAGCTCCTATAATTCACCCCTCCACCTT.

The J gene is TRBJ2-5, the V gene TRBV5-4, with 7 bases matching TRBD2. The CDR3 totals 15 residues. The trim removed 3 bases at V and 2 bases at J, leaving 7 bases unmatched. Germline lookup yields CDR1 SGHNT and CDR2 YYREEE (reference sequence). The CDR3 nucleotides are TGTGCCAGCAGCTCCCCAGGAGCGGGACAAGAGACCCAGTACTTC. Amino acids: CASSSPGAGQETQYF.

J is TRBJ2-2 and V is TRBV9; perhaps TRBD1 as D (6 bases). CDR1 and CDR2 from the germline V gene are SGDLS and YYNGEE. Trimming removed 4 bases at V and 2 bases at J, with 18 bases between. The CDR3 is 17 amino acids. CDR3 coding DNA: TGTGCCAGCAGCACCCGCTTTCGGACAGCTAACACCGGGGAGCTGTTTTTT. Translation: CASSTRFRTANTGELFF.

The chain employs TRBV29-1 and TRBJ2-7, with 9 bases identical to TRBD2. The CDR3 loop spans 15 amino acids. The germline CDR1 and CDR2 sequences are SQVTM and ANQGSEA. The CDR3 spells CTIGRSGGSSYEQYF. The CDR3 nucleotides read TGCACCATTGGGAGAAGCGGGGGGTCCTCCTACGAGCAGTACTTC.

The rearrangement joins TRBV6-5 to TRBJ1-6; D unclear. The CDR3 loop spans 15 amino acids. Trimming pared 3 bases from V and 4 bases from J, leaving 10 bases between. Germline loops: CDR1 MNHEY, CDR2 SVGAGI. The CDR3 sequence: CASSYSGPYNSPLHF. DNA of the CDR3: TGTGCCAGCAGTTATTCGGGTCCATATAATTCACCCCTCCACTTT.

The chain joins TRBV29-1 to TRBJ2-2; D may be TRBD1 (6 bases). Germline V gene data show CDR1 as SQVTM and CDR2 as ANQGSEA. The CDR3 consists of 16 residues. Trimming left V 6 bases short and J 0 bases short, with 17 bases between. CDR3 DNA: TGCAGCGTATCCACAGACAGGCGATCGAACACCGGGGAGCTGTTTTTT. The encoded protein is CSVSTDRRSNTGELFF.

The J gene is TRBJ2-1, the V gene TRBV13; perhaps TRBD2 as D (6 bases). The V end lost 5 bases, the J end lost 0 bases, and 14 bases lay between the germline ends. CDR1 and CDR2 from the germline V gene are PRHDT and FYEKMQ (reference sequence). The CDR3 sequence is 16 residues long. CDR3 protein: CASSAPGGNSYNEQFF. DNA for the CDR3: TGTGCCAGCAGCGCCCCTGGGGGGAACTCCTACAATGAGCAGTTCTTC.

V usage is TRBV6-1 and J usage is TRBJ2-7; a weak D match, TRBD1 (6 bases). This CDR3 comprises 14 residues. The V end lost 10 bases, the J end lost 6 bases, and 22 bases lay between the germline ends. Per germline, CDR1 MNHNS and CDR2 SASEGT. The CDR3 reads CATYSGQSLIEQYF. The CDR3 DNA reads TGTGCCACATACTCGGGACAAAGTCTGATCGAGCAGTACTTC.